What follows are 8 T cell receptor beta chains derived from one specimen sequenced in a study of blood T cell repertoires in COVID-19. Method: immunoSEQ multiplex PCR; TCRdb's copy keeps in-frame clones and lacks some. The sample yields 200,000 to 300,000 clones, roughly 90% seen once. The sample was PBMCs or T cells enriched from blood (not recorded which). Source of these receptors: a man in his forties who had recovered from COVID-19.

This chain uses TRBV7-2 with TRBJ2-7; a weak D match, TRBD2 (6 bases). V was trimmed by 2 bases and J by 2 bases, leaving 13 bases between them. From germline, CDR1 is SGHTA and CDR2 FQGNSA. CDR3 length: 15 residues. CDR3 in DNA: TGTGCCAGCAGCTTAAATCGGGGAGGCGCCTACGAGCAGTACTTC. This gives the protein CASSLNRGGAYEQYF.

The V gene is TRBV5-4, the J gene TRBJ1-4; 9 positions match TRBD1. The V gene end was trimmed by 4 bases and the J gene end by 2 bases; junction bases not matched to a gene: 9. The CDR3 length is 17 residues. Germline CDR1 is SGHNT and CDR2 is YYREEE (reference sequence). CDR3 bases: TGTGCCAGCAGCCCCGGGACAGGGTGGACCACTAATGAAAAACTGTTTTTT. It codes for CASSPGTGWTTNEKLFF.

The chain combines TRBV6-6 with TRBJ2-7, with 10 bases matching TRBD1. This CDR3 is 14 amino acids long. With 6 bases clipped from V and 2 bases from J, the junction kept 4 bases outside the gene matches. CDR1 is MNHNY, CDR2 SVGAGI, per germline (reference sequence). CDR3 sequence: CASRIGTGAYEQYF. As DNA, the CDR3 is TGTGCCAGCAGGATAGGGACAGGGGCCTACGAGCAGTACTTC.

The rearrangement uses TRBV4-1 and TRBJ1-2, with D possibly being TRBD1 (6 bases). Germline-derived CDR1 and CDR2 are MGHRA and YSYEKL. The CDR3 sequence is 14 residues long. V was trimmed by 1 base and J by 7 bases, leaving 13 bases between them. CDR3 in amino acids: CASSQVGQRSGYTF. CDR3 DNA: TGCGCCAGCAGCCAAGTCGGACAGCGCTCTGGCTACACCTTC.

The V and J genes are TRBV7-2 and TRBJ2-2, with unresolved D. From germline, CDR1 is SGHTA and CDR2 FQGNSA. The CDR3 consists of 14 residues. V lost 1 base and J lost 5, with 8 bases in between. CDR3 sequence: CASSLEYSTGELFF. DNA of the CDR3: TGTGCCAGCAGCTTAGAATACAGTACCGGGGAGCTGTTTTTT.

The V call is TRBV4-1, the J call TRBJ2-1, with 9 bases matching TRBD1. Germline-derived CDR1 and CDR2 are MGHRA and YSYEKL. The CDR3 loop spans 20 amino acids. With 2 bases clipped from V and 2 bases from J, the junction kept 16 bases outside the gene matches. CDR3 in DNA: TGCGCCAGCAGCCAAAAACCGGGACAGGGCCCCCCCCCAACCTACAATGAGCAGTTCTTC. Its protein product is CASSQKPGQGPPPTYNEQFF.

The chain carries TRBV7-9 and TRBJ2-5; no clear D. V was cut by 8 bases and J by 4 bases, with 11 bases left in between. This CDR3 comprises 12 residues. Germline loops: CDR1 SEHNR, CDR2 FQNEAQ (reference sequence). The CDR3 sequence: CASYFPGETQYF. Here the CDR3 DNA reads TGTGCCAGCTATTTCCCCGGAGAGACCCAGTACTTC.

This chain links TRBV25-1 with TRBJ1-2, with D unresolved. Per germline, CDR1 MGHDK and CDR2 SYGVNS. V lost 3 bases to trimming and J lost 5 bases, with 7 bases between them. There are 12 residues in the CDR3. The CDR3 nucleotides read TGTGCCAGCAGTGACTTTTCGTATGGCTACACCTTC. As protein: CASSDFSYGYTF.